The 11 T cell receptor beta chains in this list originate from one sample, sequenced in a study of cytomegalovirus exposure and HLA in healthy donors listed by TCRdb under 2017. The library was prepared using the immunoSEQ multiplex PCR assay. A mixture of 60 forward primers for TCR Vbeta segments and 13 reverse primers for TCR Jbeta segments was used in the multiplex PCR. In its TCRdb copy, this immuneACCESS table keeps in-frame sequences only and misses some clones. Where compared with another copy, unresolved V genes explain less than half of these, and the others have no known cause. The sample includes over 150,000 clones, with 87% observed a single time. The top ten clones comprise around 0.93% of the sample. Sequencing input: PBMCs. These receptors came from a woman younger than 45 in good health and CMV-seronegative.

This chain joins TRBV5-1 and TRBJ1-1; TRBD1 agrees at 7 bases. V was pared by 3 bases and J by 4 bases, with 9 bases of the junction left unmatched. This CDR3 has 15 residues. Germline V gene sequence: CDR1 SGHRS, CDR2 YFSETQ. For the CDR3, the DNA is TGCGCCAGCAGCTCTCGACAGGGAAGGGCCACTGAAGCTTTCTTT. This encodes CASSSRQGRATEAFF.

This chain uses TRBV7-8 with TRBJ2-1; a weak D match, TRBD1 (6 bases). This CDR3 spans 15 amino acids. Germline lookup yields CDR1 SGHVS and CDR2 FQNEAQ. The V gene lost 5 bases and the J gene lost 0 bases, with 11 bases spanning the gap. As DNA, the CDR3 is TGTGCCAGCAGCGGAGGCAGGGGCTCCTACAATGAGCAGTTCTTC. Its translation: CASSGGRGSYNEQFF.

This sequence joins TRBV7-2 and TRBJ2-7; 8 positions agree with TRBD2. The germline V gene encodes CDR1 SGHTA and CDR2 FQGNSA. This CDR3 is 15 amino acids long. Losses at the gene ends were 5 bases for V and 3 bases for J; bases not matched to a gene: 9. The CDR3 region is CASSPTSGGDYEQYF. The DNA of the CDR3 is TGTGCCAGCAGCCCTACTAGCGGAGGGGACTACGAGCAGTACTTC.

The V call is TRBV19, the J call TRBJ1-5; D is possibly TRBD1 (6 bases). V was trimmed by 2 bases and J by 6 bases, leaving 17 bases between them. The length of the CDR3 is 16 residues. The germline gives CDR1 LNHDA, CDR2 SQIVND (reference sequence). For the CDR3, the DNA is TGTGCCAGTAGTATACCCGGACAGATAACCGCTCAGCCCCAGCATTTT. Its translation: CASSIPGQITAQPQHF. Supplemented by reference TRBV19 and TRBJ1-5, the full variable domain reads DGGITQSPKYLFRKEGQNVTLSCEQNLNHDAMYWYRQDPGQGLRLIYYSQIVNDFQKGDIAEGYSVSREKKESFPLTVTSAQKNPTAFYLCASSIPGQITAQPQHFGDGTRLSIL.

The rearrangement links TRBV6-5 to TRBJ2-1, with 11 bases aligning to TRBD2. V was pared by 4 bases and J by 4 bases, with 3 bases of the junction left unmatched. The CDR3 runs 15 residues. CDR1 and CDR2 from the germline V gene are MNHEY and SVGAGI. The DNA for the CDR3 is TGTGCCAGCAGTTCACGACTAGCGGGGTACAATGAGCAGTTCTTC. Protein product: CASSSRLAGYNEQFF.

The gene calls are TRBV7-2 and TRBJ1-3; possibly TRBD1 for D (5 bases). Trimming pared 1 base from V and 3 bases from J, leaving 10 bases between. There are 15 residues in the CDR3. The germline V gene encodes CDR1 SGHTA and CDR2 FQGNSA. For the CDR3, the DNA is TGTGCCAGCAGCTTAGTCTCGGGGGATGGAAACACCATATATTTT. Residues: CASSLVSGDGNTIYF.

The chain has TRBV7-2 and TRBJ1-5, with D maybe TRBD1 (5 bases). Germline CDR1 reads SGHTA; CDR2 reads FQGNSA. The CDR3 contains 15 residues. The V end lost 5 bases, the J end lost 0 bases, and 11 bases lay between the germline ends. CDR3 DNA sequence: TGTGCCAGCAGCCGACAGTCCTATAGCAATCAGCCCCAGCATTTT. Its protein product is CASSRQSYSNQPQHF.

The gene calls are TRBV5-6 and TRBJ1-2; TRBD1 matches 9 bases. V lost 4 bases, J lost 3 bases, and 7 bases stayed unmatched. Germline assignment: CDR1 SGHDT and CDR2 YYEEEE. The CDR3 totals 15 residues. The CDR3 coding sequence is TGTGCCAGCAGCATAAGGGACAGGGTATACTATGGCTACACCTTC. It encodes CASSIRDRVYYGYTF.

The chain is built from TRBV6-6 and TRBJ2-7; TRBD2 might be the D (5 bases). The CDR3 spans 14 residues. Germline CDR1 and CDR2: MNHNY and SVGAGI (reference sequence). The V and J ends lost 3 bases and 7 bases respectively, with 16 bases between them. The CDR3 here is CASSYKVPRGEQYF. The CDR3 DNA reads as TGTGCCAGCAGTTATAAGGTCCCCCGGGGAGAGCAGTACTTC.

This chain joins TRBV4-1 and TRBJ1-4; D call uncertain. From germline, CDR1 is MGHRA and CDR2 YSYEKL. The CDR3 is 14 residues long. Trimming stripped 0 bases from V and 5 bases from J, with 7 bases between. The CDR3 DNA reads TGCGCCAGCAGCCAAGAACAAAGAAATGAAAAACTGTTTTTT. It translates to CASSQEQRNEKLFF.

The chain combines TRBV28 with TRBJ2-1, with D tentatively TRBD1 (5 bases). This CDR3 comprises 12 residues. Germline V gene sequence: CDR1 MDHEN, CDR2 SYDVKM. V shed 6 bases and J shed 8 bases, with 11 bases lying between them. CDR3 loop: CASRSGPYEQFF. In DNA, the CDR3 is TGTGCCAGCAGATCAGGGCCCTATGAGCAGTTCTTC.